This T cell receptor beta chain was profiled in a study of PD-1 blockade in classical Hodgkin lymphoma. Study information: The nivolumab dose that patients received was 3 mg/kg, given intravenously every 2 weeks. Study-level points and caveats: No one has yet defined what causes the repertoire differences, which may be disease activity or prior therapy. While CD8+ TCR diversity did not rise significantly by C4D1, CD4+ TCR diversity did.

Turning to this clone: Its antigen is unidentified.

Trimming took 3 bases from V and 3 from J, leaving 15 bases between them. In germline, CDR1 is SGDLS, CDR2 YYNGEE. The CDR3 covers 15 residues. Every single patient, without exception, relapsed after autologous stem cell transplantation, and brentuximab vedotin exposure varied. Sequencing used immunoSEQ multiplex PCR; TCRdb keeps in-frame clones, though not all of them. In the table there are about 85,000 clones, 92% of which are singletons. The sequence derives from a human donor with classical Hodgkin lymphoma. This chain joins TRBV9 and TRBJ1-2; D perhaps matches TRBD1 (5 bases). The sample here was peripheral blood mononuclear cells (PBMCs), taken before the second cycle of nivolumab. The CDR3 DNA reads TGTGCCAGCAGCGCACGAAGGGGAATAGACTATGGCTACACCTTC. Translated: CASSARRGIDYGYTF. The full variable domain, in which reference TRBV9 and TRBJ1-2 provide the parts outside the CDR3, is DSGVTQTPKHLITATGQRVTLRCSPRSGDLSVYWYQQSLDQGLQFLIQYYNGEERAKGNILERFSAQQFPDLHSELNLSSLELGDSALYFCASSARRGIDYGYTFGSGTRLTVV.